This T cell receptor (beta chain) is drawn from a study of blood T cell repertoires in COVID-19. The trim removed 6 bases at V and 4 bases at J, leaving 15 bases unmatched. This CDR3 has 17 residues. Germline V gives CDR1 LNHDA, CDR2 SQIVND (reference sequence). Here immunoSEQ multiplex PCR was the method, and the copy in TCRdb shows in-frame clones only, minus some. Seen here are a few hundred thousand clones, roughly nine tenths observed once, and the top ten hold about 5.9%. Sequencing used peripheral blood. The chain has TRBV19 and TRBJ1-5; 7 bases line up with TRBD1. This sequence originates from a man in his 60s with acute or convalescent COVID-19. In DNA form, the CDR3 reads TGTGCCAGTAGCAGTATCCGGCTGACAGGGCCGAATCAGCCCCAGCATTTT. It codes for CASSSIRLTGPNQPQHF.